This entry describes one T cell receptor beta chain. These data come from a study of T cells in Graves' hyperthyroidism and ophthalmopathy. Amplification yielded TCR beta CDR3 regions, with RNA transcripts as the source. Researchers ran a first-round RT-PCR on the TCR CDR3 using the HTBI primer set. TCRdb itself ran the multiplex PCR reads through MiXCR, one entry per CDR3 protein. The data contain about 540,000 distinct CDR3 sequences, under 60% of them seen just once; the ten biggest clones take up 7.5% to 8.5%. Aged 18 to 65, the patients had hyperthyroidism that was newly diagnosed and had lasted under 2 months. The sequence came from a woman between 18 and 29 years old with Graves' hyperthyroidism. Sequenced material: peripheral blood or thyroid tissue (not recorded which).

The CDR3 protein is CASSLIRAEQYF. CDR3 DNA: TGTGCCAGCAGCCTCATTCGAGCTGAGCAGTACTTC. The chain is built from TRBV7-6 and TRBJ2-7, with no clear D. CDR1 SGHVS and CDR2 FNYEAQ come from the germline V gene. V shed 5 bases and J shed 7 bases, with 12 bases lying between them. The CDR3 consists of 12 residues.